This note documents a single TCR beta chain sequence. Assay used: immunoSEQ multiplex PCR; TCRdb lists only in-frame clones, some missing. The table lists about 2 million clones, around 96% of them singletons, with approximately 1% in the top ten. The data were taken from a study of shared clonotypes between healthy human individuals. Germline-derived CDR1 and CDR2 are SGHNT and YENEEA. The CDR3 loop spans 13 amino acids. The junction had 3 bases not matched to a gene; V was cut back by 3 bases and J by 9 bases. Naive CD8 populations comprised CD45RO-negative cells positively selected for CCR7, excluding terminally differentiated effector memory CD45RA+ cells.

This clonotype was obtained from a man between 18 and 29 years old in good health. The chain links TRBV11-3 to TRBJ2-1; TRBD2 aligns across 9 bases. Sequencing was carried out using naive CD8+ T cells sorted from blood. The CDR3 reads CASSLREGVEQFF. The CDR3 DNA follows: TGTGCCAGCAGCTTGCGGGAGGGAGTTGAGCAGTTCTTC.